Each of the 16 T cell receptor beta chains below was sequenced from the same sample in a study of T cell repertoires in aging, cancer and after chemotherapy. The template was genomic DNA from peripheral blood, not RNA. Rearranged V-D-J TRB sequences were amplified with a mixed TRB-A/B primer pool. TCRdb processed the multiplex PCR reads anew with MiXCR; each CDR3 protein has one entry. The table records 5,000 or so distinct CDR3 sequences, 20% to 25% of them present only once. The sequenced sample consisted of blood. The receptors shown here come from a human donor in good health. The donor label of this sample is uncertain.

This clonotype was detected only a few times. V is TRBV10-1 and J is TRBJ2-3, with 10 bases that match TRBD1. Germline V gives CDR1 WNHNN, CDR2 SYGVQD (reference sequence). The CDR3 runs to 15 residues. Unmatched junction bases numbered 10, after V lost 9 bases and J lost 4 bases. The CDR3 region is CASQPGTGDADTQYF. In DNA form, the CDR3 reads TGCGCCAGTCAGCCCGGGACAGGGGATGCAGATACGCAGTATTTT.

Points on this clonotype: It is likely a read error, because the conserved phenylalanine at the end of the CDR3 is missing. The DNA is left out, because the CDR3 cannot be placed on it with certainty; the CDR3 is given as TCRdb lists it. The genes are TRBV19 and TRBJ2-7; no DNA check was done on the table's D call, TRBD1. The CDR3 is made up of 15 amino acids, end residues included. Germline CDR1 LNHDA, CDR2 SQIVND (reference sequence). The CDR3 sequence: CASSIPGLASGGVNL.

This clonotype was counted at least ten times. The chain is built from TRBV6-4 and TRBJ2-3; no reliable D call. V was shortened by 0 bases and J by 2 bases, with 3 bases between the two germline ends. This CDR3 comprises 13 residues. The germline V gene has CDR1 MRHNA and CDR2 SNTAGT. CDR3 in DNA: TGTGCCAGCAGTGACTCGACCACAGATACGCAGTATTTT. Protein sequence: CASSDSTTDTQYF.

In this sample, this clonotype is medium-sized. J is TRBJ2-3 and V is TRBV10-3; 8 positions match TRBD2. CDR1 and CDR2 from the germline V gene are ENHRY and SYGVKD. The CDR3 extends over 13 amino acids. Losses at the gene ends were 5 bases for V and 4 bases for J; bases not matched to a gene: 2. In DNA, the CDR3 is TGTGCCATCAGTAGCGGGGGCCCAGATACGCAGTATTTT. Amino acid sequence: CAISSGGPDTQYF.

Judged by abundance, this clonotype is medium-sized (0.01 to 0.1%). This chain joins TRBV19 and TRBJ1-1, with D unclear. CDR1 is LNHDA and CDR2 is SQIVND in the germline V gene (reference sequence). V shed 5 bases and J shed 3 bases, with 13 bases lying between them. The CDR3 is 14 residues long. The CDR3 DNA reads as TGTGCCAGTAGTTTACTCGGAACAGACACTGAAGCTTTCTTT. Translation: CASSLLGTDTEAFF.

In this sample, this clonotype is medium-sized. CDR3 protein: CASSPLAVYEQYF. In DNA form, the CDR3 reads TGTGCCAGCAGTCCCTTAGCGGTTTACGAGCAGTACTTC. The V and J genes are TRBV6-5 and TRBJ2-7; TRBD2 might be the D (6 bases). From germline, CDR1 is MNHEY and CDR2 SVGAGI. Trimming shortened V by 5 bases and J by 4 bases, and 12 bases separated the two germline ends. The CDR3 runs to 13 residues.

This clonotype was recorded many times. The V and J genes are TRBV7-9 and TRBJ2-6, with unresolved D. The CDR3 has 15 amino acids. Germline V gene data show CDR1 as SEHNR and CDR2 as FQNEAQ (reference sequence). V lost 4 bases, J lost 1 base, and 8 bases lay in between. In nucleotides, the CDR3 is TGTGCCAGCAGCTCCACAAGTTCTGGGGCCAACGTCCTGACTTTC. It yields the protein CASSSTSSGANVLTF.

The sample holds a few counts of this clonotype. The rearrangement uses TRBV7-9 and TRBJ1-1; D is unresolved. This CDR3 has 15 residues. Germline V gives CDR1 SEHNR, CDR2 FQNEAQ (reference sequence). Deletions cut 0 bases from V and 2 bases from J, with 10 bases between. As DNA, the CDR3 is TGTGCCAGCAGCTTAGCAGTATCGGGTAACACTGAAGCTTTCTTT. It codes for CASSLAVSGNTEAFF.

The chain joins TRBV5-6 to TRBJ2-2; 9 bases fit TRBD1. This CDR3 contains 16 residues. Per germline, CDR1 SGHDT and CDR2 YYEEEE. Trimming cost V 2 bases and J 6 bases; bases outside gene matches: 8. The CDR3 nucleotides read TGTGCCAGCAGCTTCTTCGGGACAGGGACGTCCGGGGAGCTGTTTTTT. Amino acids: CASSFFGTGTSGELFF.

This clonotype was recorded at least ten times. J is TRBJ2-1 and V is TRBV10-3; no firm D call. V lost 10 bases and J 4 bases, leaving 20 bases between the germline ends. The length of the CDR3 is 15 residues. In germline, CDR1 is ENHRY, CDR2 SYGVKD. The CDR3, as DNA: TGTGCCAGCCGGGTCGGAGTGGATCGGTACAATGAGCAGTTCTTC. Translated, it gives CASRVGVDRYNEQFF.

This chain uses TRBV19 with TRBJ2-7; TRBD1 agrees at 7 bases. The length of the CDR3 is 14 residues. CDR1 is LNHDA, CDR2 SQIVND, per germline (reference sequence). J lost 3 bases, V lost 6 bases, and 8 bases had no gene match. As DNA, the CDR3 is TGTGCCAGTAGGGGGATCCGGGACAGCTACGAGCAGTACTTC. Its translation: CASRGIRDSYEQYF.

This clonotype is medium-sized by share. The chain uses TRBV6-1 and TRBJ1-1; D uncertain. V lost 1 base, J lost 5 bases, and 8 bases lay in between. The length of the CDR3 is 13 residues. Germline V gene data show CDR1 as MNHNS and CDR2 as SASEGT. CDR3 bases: TGTGCCAGCAGTGAAGATTGGTGGACTGAAGCTTTCTTT. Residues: CASSEDWWTEAFF.

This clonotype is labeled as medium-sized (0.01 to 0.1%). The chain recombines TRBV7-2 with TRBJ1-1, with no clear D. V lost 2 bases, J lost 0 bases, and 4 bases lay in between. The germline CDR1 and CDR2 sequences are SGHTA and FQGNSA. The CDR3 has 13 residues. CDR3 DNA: TGTGCCAGCAGCTTAACTGTGAACACTGAAGCTTTCTTT. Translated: CASSLTVNTEAFF.

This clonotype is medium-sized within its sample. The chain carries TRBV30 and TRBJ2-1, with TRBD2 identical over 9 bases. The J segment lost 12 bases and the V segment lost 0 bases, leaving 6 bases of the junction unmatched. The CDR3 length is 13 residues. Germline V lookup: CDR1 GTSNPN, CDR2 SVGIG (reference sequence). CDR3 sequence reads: CAWSVSSGRVQFF. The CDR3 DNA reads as TGTGCCTGGAGTGTGAGTAGCGGGAGAGTGCAGTTCTTC.

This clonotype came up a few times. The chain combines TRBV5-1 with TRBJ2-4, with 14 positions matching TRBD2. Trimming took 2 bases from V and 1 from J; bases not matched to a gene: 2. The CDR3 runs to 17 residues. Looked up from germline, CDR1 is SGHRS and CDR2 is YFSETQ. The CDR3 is CASSLGLAGGAKNIQYF. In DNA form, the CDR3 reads TGCGCCAGCAGCTTAGGACTAGCGGGAGGTGCCAAAAACATTCAGTACTTC.

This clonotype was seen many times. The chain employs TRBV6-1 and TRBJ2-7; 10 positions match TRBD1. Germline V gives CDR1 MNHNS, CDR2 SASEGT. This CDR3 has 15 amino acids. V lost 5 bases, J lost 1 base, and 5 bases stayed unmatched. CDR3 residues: CASSTRDRGSYEQYF. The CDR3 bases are TGTGCCAGCAGTACCCGGGACAGGGGTTCCTACGAGCAGTACTTC.